This T cell receptor (beta chain) was sequenced in a study of regulatory T cells in long-lasting Graves disease. Trimming shortened V by 1 base and J by 7 bases, and 10 bases separated the two germline ends. The CDR3 is 14 amino acids. The germline gives CDR1 SNHLY, CDR2 FYNNEI. Time point of the sample: persistent/refractory GD, antithyroid drugs over 5 years with positive TRAb. PBMC RNA served as the TCR library source. This clonotype has at least ten counts. Arm-PCR of CDR3 regions and iRepertoire HTBI primers were used to build TCR beta libraries. A single record per CDR3 protein comes from TCRdb applying MiXCR to the multiplex PCR reads. Counted here are 360,000 or so distinct CDR3 sequences, 20% to 25% occurring once; the ten biggest clones make up under 35%.

The clonotype comes from a woman aged 40 to 55 with Graves disease. This sample comprised peripheral blood mononuclear cells (PBMCs), obtained when the disease was refractory, from a patient treated with antithyroid drugs. This chain uses TRBV2 with TRBJ1-4, with a weak D call TRBD1 (6 bases). The CDR3 nucleotides are TGTGCCAGCAGTGAAGGACAGGTAGTTGAAAAACTGTTTTTT. Translating it yields CASSEGQVVEKLFF. The full variable domain, completed using reference TRBV2 and TRBJ1-4, is EPEVTQTPSHQVTQMGQEVILRCVPISNHLYFYWYRQILGQKVEFLVSFYNNEISEKSEIFDDQFSVERPDGSNFTLKIRSTKLEDSAMYFCASSEGQVVEKLFFGSGTQLSVL.